A selection of T cell receptor beta chains follows, all from one sample in a study of response to subunit inactivated influenza vaccine. TCRdb reprocessed the RT-PCR reads with MiXCR, giving one entry per CDR3 protein. Found here are 800,000 or so distinct CDR3 sequences, over 20% of them singletons; the top ten hold roughly 10%. The sample consisted of PBMCs from blood, taken about 5 days after vaccination. Receptor source: a man aged 50-59 years who received an inactivated influenza vaccine. Both conserved end residues are part of each CDR3. A D gene is named only where the DNA matches it firmly. Only part of the rows carry a size: once, few, many, or a class if the clone is expanded.

D gene	J gene	clone size	V gene	CDR3 DNA	CDR3 protein
TRBD2	TRBJ2-1	few	TRBV6-2/TRBV6-3	TGTGCCAGCAGACGGGAGGGACATGAGCAGTTCTTC	CASRREGHEQFF
TRBD1	TRBJ1-6	few	TRBV12-3/TRBV12-4	TGTGCCAGCAGTACAAGCAGACAGGGGAATTCACCCCTCCACTTT	CASSTSRQGNSPLHF
TRBD1	TRBJ2-7	.	TRBV12-3/TRBV12-4	TGTGCCAGCAGTTTTGGGGCCGTGACAGGGGTGTGGGAGCAGTACTTC	CASSFGAVTGVWEQYF
TRBD2	TRBJ2-5	few	TRBV6-1	TGTGCCAGCAGAAGACTAGCGGGAAAGTACCAAGAGACCCAGTACTTC	CASRRLAGKYQETQYF
.	TRBJ1-5	.	TRBV7-2	TGTGCCAGCAGCTTAGGGGGGATCGAAGCCCGGGATCAGCCCCAGCATTTT	CASSLGGIEARDQPQHF
TRBD1	TRBJ2-5	once	TRBV11-1	TGTGCCAGCAGCTTAGGGCGTGGGACAGGGGTCTTAGTAGAGACCCAGTACTTC	CASSLGRGTGVLVETQYF
TRBD1	TRBJ2-7	.	TRBV20-1	TGCAGTGCCCCACAGGGACAGGGGTTAACCTACGAGCAGTACTTC	CSAPQGQGLTYEQYF
.	TRBJ1-1	.	TRBV3-1	TGTGCCAGCAAGCAAGGGCCATCGGTGAACACTGAAGCTTTCTTT	CASKQGPSVNTEAFF
TRBD2	TRBJ2-5	.	TRBV5-1	TGCGCCAGCAGCCCTGCTTGGCGAGCGGGAGTCCAAGAGACCCAGTACTTC	CASSPAWRAGVQETQYF
TRBD2	TRBJ2-3	many	TRBV12-3/TRBV12-4	TGTGCCAGCAGACCAGGGACTAGCGGGACCACAGATACGCAGTATTTT	CASRPGTSGTTDTQYF
TRBD2	TRBJ2-1	.	TRBV7-3	TGTGCCAGCAGCTTAAGCTTCATAGCGGGAGGGCGGAATAGCTCCTACAATGAGCAGTTCTTC	CASSLSFIAGGRNSSYNEQFF
.	TRBJ2-5	.	TRBV24-1	TGTGCCACCAGTGGGTCAGGCCAAGAGACCCAGTACTTC	CATSGSGQETQYF
TRBD2	TRBJ2-5	.	TRBV12-3/TRBV12-4	TGTGCCAGCAGTTTAGGTTCGGCGGGGGGGCAAGAGACCCAGTACTTC	CASSLGSAGGQETQYF
.	TRBJ1-1	.	TRBV7-2	TGTGCCAGCAGACTGACCGGGGGGGTTGAAGCTTTCTTT	CASRLTGGVEAFF
TRBD1	TRBJ2-3	many	TRBV5-4	TGTGCCAGCAGCCGGGGACAGGGTGTAGATACGCAGTATTTT	CASSRGQGVDTQYF
TRBD1	TRBJ2-7	many	TRBV3-1	TGTGCCAGCAGCGACAGGGGTAGCGGCACCTACGAGCAGTACTTC	CASSDRGSGTYEQYF
.	TRBJ1-1	.	TRBV5-1	TGCGCCAGCAGCTTTAGACAGGCTCCCACTGAAGCTTTCTTT	CASSFRQAPTEAFF
TRBD1	TRBJ2-1	few	TRBV20-1	TGCAGTGCTGTAGAGGGGGCCCTAGGGAACAATGAGCAGTTCTTC	CSAVEGALGNNEQFF
.	TRBJ1-1	.	TRBV7-9	TGTGCCAGCAGGCTTGTAGGAGGGAACACTGAAGCTTTCTTT	CASRLVGGNTEAFF
.	TRBJ2-1	few	TRBV6-2/TRBV6-3	TGTGCCAGCAGTTACACACGACAGGCGCGCTCCTACAATGAGCAGTTCTTC	CASSYTRQARSYNEQFF
.	TRBJ1-6	.	TRBV3-1	TGTGCCAGCAGCCAAGCCAACACAGTGTGGAATTCACCCCTCCACTTT	CASSQANTVWNSPLHF
.	TRBJ1-3	.	TRBV10-3	TGTGCCATCAGTGCGGACAGAGGAAACACCATATATTTT	CAISADRGNTIYF
TRBD2	TRBJ2-1	few	TRBV18	TGTGCCAGCTCAGGACCGGGACTAGCGGGATATGAGCAGTTCTTC	CASSGPGLAGYEQFF
.	TRBJ2-7	.	TRBV6-2/TRBV6-3	TGTGCCAGCACGGGGGGCACGTTCTCCTACGAGCAGTACTTC	CASTGGTFSYEQYF
.	TRBJ1-1	.	TRBV6-1	TGTGCCAGCAGTGAATTAGGACAGTCGACTGAAGCTTTCTTT	CASSELGQSTEAFF
.	TRBJ1-5	few	TRBV7-2	TGTGCCAGCAGCTTAAAAGGGACAAGAAATCAGCCCCAGCATTTT	CASSLKGTRNQPQHF
.	TRBJ2-5	many	TRBV7-9	TGTGCCAGCAGCCAAGGGGGGGAGACCCAGTACTTC	CASSQGGETQYF
TRBD1	TRBJ1-2	few	TRBV3-1	TGTGCCAGCAGCCCAACGAACAGGGGATTAGGGGGCTACACCTTC	CASSPTNRGLGGYTF
TRBD1	TRBJ2-2	few	TRBV10-3	TGTGCCATCAGTGGGGGACAGGGGTTCACCGGGGAGCTGTTTTTT	CAISGGQGFTGELFF
TRBD2	TRBJ2-7	few	TRBV29-1	TGCAGCGTTGCAAGGTCGGGGCGGGAGGAGCAGTACTTC	CSVARSGREEQYF
.	TRBJ1-1	many	TRBV4-1	TGCGCCAGCAGCCAAGTGTCCAAAAACACTGAAGCTTTCTTT	CASSQVSKNTEAFF
TRBD2	TRBJ2-3	few	TRBV12-3/TRBV12-4	TGTGCCAGCAGTCCCGGGACTAGCGGGAGGTTGGGTACGCAGTATTTT	CASSPGTSGRLGTQYF
.	TRBJ2-6	.	TRBV5-1	TGCGCCAGCAGCTTGGACAGCTACTCTGGGGCCAACGTCCTGACTTTC	CASSLDSYSGANVLTF
.	TRBJ2-4	.	TRBV3-1	TGTGCCAGCAGCCCGAATGCCAAAAACATTCAGTACTTC	CASSPNAKNIQYF
TRBD2	TRBJ2-1	few	TRBV5-1	TGCGCCAGCAGCCCTATCCGCCCGCGGGAGGGCCACGAGCAGTTCTTC	CASSPIRPREGHEQFF
.	TRBJ2-3	few	TRBV7-2	TGTGCCAGCAGCTTCGGGGGGCCCAGGGATACGCAGTATTTT	CASSFGGPRDTQYF
TRBD1	TRBJ2-2	few	TRBV12-3/TRBV12-4	TGTGCCAGCAGGCTCCAGGGGGCGCCCACCGGGGAGCTGTTTTTT	CASRLQGAPTGELFF
TRBD1	TRBJ2-7	few	TRBV27	TGTGCCAGCAGAGCCGACAGGGTAGCCTACGAGCAGTACTTC	CASRADRVAYEQYF
.	TRBJ2-3	once	TRBV20-1	TGCAGTGCTAGTCTCAGAATAGTAGATACGCAGTATTTT	CSASLRIVDTQYF
.	TRBJ2-1	few	TRBV28	TGTGCCAGCAGTTTAGACAACCCAAACAATGAGCAGTTCTTC	CASSLDNPNNEQFF
TRBD2	TRBJ2-3	few	TRBV7-2	TGTGCCAGCAGCTTAGGGGGACTAGCGGTAAGGGCTGATACGCAGTATTTT	CASSLGGLAVRADTQYF
.	TRBJ1-4	few	TRBV20-1	TGCAGTGCTAGACACAGGAATGAAAAACTGTTTTTT	CSARHRNEKLFF
.	TRBJ1-3	.	TRBV7-2	TGTGCCAGCAGCATTGGACAGTGGAACTCTGGAAACACCATATATTTT	CASSIGQWNSGNTIYF
.	TRBJ1-2	.	TRBV20-1	TGCAGTGCTAGAGCCGGCTCCCTTAACTATGGCTACACCTTC	CSARAGSLNYGYTF
TRBD1	TRBJ1-4	few	TRBV7-2	TGTGCCAGCAGCTTCCAGGGGGCTACTAATGAAAAACTGTTTTTT	CASSFQGATNEKLFF